This T cell receptor (beta chain) was identified during a study of control samples from healthy donors and cancer patients. The ends were cut back, 7 bases at V and 5 bases at J, with 17 bases in the middle. This CDR3 spans 14 amino acids. Germline V lookup: CDR1 SQVTM, CDR2 ANQGSEA. TCRdb's table, derived via immunoSEQ multiplex PCR, lists solely in-frame clones and lacks some. The sample contains tens of thousands of clones, roughly nine tenths of which appear only once. The chain carries TRBV29-1 and TRBJ2-2, with D possibly being TRBD1 (6 bases). This TCR derives from a man aged 50 to 59 in good health. The material sequenced was blood. This CDR3 reads CSALAGDGTGELFF. Written as DNA, the CDR3 is TGCAGCGCTTTAGCAGGGGATGGGACCGGGGAGCTGTTTTTT.